The clone carrying this T cell receptor beta chain has a handful of counts. Antigen specificity is unknown. The use of a sample-barcoded 5' primer and a J-beta primer mix characterized a second PCR of roughly 7 to 11 cycles. TCRdb ran MiXCR on the 5' RACE reads and lists one entry per CDR3 protein. The table shows roughly 1,500,000 distinct CDR3 sequences, with roughly a third occurring only once. Each donor had about 10 milliliters of peripheral blood drawn. This specimen comes from a study of blood T cells in healthy people across ages. V gave up 6 bases and J gave up 6 bases, with 15 bases separating them. The CDR3 runs 13 residues. Germline loops: CDR1 MNHEY, CDR2 SMNVEV (reference sequence). General study results and limits: Expanded clonotype changes were possibly confounded by unknown donor CMV status.

The rearrangement uses TRBV27 and TRBJ2-7; perhaps TRBD1 as D (6 bases). The TCR sequence derives from a woman aged 25 to 39 in good health. The material sequenced was blood. The CDR3 is CASRTPGEPEQYF. The CDR3 DNA follows: TGTGCCAGCAGGACCCCAGGGGAACCCGAGCAGTACTTC.